This passage covers 5 T cell receptor beta chains from one sample sequenced in a study of CD8+CD57+ T cells in acquired aplastic anemia. Genomic DNA templated the TCR beta VDJ and CDR3 profiling. TCRdb reprocessed the reads via MiXCR and lists one record per CDR3 protein. Among over 45,000 distinct CDR3 sequences listed, 55% to 75% were seen once. The sequenced sample was sorted CD4+, CD8+, or CD8+CD57+ T cells (not recorded which) from PBMCs. These receptors were obtained from a human donor in good health, serving as a control.

Concerning this clonotype: One end of the junction varies from germline; a read error may be responsible. The rearrangement links TRBV2 to TRBJ1-2, with D perhaps TRBD1 (5 bases). The germline V gene has CDR1 SNHLY and CDR2 FYNNEI. The CDR3 is made up of 14 amino acids. CDR3 sequence (DNA): TGTGTCAGCAGTGAGTGGCAGGGAGGGTTTGGCTACACCTTC. Protein product: CVSSEWQGGFGYTF.

The CDR3 loop is CASSRSRDTEAFF. CDR3 coding DNA: TGTGCCAGCAGTCGCTCGAGGGACACTGAAGCTTTCTTT. This chain connects TRBV7-8 to TRBJ1-1, with no clear D. Deletions cut 6 bases from V and 3 bases from J, with 11 bases between. CDR1 and CDR2 (germline): SGHVS, FQNEAQ. There are 13 residues in the CDR3. The complete variable domain, with remaining parts taken from reference TRBV7-8 and TRBJ1-1, reads GAGVSQSPRYKVAKRGQDVALRCDPISGHVSLFWYQQALGQGPEFLTYFQNEAQLDKSGLPSDRFFAERPEGSVSTLKIQRTQQEDSAVYLCASSRSRDTEAFFGQGTRLTVV.

This clonotype was observed a single time. The chain combines TRBV6-1 with TRBJ1-6; possible D gene TRBD1, 5 bases. V lost 9 bases and J 14 bases, leaving 17 bases between the germline ends. The CDR3 is made up of 12 amino acids. Germline V CDR1 and CDR2: MNHNS, SASEGT. The chain's CDR3 is CARGGLGESLHF. CDR3 nucleotide sequence: TGTGCCAGGGGGGGACTGGGGGAATCCCTCCACTTT.

This clonotype was picked up one time. The V call is TRBV6-1, the J call TRBJ1-2, with TRBD1 identical over 9 bases. This CDR3 has 14 residues. V lost 10 bases and J lost 2; bases outside the gene matches: 8. The germline gives CDR1 MNHNS, CDR2 SASEGT. Here the CDR3 DNA reads TGTGCCACAGAAATCGGGACAGGGAACTATGGCTACACCTTC. This encodes CATEIGTGNYGYTF.

The V and J genes are TRBV7-3 and TRBJ2-1; 8 bases are a match to TRBD2. The CDR3 contains 13 residues. Germline trimming cut 6 bases from V and 6 bases from J; bases unmatched to any gene: 4. CDR1 SGHTA and CDR2 FQGTGA come from the germline V gene. The CDR3 nucleotides are TGTGCCAGCAGTGCCGGGACTAGCAATGAGCAGTTCTTC. Amino acid sequence: CASSAGTSNEQFF.